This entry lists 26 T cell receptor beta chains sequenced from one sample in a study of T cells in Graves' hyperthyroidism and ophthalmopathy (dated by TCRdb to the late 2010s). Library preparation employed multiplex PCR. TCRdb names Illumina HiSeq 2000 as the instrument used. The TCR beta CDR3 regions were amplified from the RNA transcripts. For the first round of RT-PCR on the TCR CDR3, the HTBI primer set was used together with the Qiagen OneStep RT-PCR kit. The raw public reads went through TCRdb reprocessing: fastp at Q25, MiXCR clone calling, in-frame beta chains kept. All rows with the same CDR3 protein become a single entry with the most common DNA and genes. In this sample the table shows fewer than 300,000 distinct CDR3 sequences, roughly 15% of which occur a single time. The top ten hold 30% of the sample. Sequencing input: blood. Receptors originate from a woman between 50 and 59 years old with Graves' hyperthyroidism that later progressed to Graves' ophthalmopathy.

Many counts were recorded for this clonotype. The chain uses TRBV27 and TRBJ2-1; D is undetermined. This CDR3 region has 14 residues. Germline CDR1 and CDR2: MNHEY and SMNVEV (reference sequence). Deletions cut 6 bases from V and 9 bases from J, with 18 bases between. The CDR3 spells CASSPLGPYGEQFF. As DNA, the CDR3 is TGTGCCAGCAGCCCCTTAGGGCCATACGGTGAGCAGTTCTTC.

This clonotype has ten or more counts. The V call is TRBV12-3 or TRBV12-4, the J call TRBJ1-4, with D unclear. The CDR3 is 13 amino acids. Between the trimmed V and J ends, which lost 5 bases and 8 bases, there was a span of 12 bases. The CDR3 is CASSVGYGEKLFF. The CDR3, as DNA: TGTGCCAGCAGTGTGGGGTACGGGGAAAAACTGTTTTTT.

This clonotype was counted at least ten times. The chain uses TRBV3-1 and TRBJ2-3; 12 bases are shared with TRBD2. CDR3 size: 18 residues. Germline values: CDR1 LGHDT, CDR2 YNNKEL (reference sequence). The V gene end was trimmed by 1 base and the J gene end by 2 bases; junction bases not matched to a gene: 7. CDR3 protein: CASSQVRLAGGYTDTQYF. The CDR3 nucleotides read TGTGCCAGCAGCCAAGTCCGGCTAGCGGGAGGGTACACAGATACGCAGTATTTT.

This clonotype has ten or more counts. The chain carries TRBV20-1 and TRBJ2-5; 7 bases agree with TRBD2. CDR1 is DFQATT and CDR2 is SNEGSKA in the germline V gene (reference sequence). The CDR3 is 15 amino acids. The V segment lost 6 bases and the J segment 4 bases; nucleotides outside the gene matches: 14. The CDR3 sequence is CSATKGGSRGETQYF. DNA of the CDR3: TGCAGTGCCACTAAGGGCGGGAGCCGGGGAGAGACCCAGTACTTC.

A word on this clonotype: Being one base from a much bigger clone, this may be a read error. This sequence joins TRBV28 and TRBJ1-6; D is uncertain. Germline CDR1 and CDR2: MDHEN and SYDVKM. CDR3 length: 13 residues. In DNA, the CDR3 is TGTGCCAGCAGTTACAGTTATAATCCACCCCTCCACTTT. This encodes CASSYSYNPPLHF.

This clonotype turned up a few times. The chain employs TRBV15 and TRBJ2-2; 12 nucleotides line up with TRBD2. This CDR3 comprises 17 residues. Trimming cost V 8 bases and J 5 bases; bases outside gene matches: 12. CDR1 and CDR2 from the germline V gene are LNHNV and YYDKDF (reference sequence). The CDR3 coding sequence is TGTGCCACCCGAACGGCGCTAGCGGGAGGGGAGACCGGGGAGCTGTTTTTT. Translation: CATRTALAGGETGELFF.

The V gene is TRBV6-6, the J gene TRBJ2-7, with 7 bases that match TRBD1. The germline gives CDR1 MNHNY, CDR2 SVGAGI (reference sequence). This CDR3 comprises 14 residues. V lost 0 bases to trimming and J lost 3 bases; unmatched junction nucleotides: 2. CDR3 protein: CASSYSAGGYEQYF. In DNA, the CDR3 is TGTGCCAGCAGTTACTCGGCAGGGGGCTACGAGCAGTACTTC.

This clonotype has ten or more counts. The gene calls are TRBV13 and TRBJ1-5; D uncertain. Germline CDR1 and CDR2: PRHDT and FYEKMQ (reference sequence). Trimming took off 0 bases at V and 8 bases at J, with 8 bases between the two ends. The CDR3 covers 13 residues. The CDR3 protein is CASSLGLLEPQHF. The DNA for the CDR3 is TGTGCCAGCAGCTTAGGCTTGCTAGAGCCCCAGCATTTT.

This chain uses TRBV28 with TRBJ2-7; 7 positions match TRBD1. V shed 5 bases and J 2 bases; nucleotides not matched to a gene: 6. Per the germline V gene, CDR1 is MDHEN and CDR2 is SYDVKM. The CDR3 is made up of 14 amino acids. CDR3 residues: CASSRRTGPYEQYF. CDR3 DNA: TGTGCCAGCAGTCGCAGGACAGGACCCTACGAGCAGTACTTC.

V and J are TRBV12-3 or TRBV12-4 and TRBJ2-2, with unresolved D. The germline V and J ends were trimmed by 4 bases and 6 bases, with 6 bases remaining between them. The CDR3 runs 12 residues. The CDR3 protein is CASSWAAGELFF. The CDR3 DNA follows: TGTGCCAGCAGTTGGGCGGCCGGGGAGCTGTTTTTT.

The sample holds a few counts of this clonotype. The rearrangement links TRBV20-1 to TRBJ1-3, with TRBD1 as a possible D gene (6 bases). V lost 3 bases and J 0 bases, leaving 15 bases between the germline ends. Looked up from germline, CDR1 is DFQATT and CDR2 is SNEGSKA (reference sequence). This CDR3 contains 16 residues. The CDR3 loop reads CSASKITGTSGNTIYF. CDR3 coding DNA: TGCAGTGCTAGCAAAATAACAGGGACCTCTGGAAACACCATATATTTT.

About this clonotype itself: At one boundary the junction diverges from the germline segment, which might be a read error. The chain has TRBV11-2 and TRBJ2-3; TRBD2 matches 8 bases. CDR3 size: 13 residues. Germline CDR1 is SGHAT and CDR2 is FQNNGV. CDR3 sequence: CVSSIDGGDTQYF. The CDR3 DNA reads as TGTGTCAGCAGCATCGACGGGGGGGATACGCAGTATTTC.

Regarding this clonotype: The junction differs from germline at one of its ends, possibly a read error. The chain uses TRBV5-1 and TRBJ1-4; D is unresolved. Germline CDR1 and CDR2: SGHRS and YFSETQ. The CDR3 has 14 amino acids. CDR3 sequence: CASSLWQETEKLFF. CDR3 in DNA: TGTGCCAGCAGCTTGTGGCAGGAAACTGAAAAACTGTTTTTT.

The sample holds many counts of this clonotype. CDR3 nucleotides: TGTGCCAGCAGTTGGGACAGCCGTAGCAATCAGCCCCAGCATTTT. It encodes CASSWDSRSNQPQHF. The chain employs TRBV6-2 or TRBV6-3 and TRBJ1-5; 7 bases fit TRBD1. CDR3 size: 15 residues. Germline V gene sequence: CDR1 MNHEY, CDR2 SVGEGT. The ends lost 4 bases at V and 0 bases at J; junction bases unmatched: 3.

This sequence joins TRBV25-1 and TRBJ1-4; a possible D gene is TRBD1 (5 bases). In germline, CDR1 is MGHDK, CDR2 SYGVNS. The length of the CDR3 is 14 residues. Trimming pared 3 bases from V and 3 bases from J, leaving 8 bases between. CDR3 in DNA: TGTGCCAGCAGTGAGGACACCTCTAATGAAAAACTGTTTTTT. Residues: CASSEDTSNEKLFF.

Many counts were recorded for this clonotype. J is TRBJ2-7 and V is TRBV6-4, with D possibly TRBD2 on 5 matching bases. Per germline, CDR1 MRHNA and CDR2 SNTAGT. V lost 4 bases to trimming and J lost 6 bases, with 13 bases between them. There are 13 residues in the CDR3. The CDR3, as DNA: TGTGCCAGCAGTGTAGGTGAGGGCCGCGAGCAGTACTTC. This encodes CASSVGEGREQYF.

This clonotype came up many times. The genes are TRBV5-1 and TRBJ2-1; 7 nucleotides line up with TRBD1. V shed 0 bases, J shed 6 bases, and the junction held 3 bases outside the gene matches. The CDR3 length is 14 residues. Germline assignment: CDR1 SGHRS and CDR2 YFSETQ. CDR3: CASSLVSGGNEQFF. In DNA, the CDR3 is TGCGCCAGCAGCTTGGTGTCAGGGGGCAATGAGCAGTTCTTC.

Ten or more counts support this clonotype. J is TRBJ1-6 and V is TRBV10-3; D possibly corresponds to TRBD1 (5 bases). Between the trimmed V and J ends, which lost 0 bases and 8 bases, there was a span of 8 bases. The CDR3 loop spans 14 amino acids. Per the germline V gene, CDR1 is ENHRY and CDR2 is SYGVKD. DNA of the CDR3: TGTGCCATCAGTGAGTCGACAGATGATTCACCCCTCCACTTT. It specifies CAISESTDDSPLHF.

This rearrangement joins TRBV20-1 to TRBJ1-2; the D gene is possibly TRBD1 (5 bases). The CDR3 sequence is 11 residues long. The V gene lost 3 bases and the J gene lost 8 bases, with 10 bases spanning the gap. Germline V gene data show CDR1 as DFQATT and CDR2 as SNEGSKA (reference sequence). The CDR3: CSASKGSGYTF. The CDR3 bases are TGCAGTGCTAGTAAGGGGAGCGGCTACACCTTC.

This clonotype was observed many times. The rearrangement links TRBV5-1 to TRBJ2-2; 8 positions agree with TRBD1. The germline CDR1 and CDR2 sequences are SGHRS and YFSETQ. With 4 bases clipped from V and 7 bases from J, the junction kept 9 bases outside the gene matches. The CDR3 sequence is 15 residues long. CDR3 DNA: TGCGCCAGCAGCGGATTCGGACAGGGATACGGGGAGCTGTTTTTT. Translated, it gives CASSGFGQGYGELFF.

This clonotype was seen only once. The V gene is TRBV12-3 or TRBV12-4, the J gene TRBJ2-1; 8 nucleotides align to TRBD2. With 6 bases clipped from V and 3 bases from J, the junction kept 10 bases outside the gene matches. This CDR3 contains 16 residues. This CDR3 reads CASSPAAGAYYNEQFF. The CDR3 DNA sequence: TGTGCCAGCAGCCCCGCAGCGGGAGCCTACTACAATGAGCAGTTCTTC.

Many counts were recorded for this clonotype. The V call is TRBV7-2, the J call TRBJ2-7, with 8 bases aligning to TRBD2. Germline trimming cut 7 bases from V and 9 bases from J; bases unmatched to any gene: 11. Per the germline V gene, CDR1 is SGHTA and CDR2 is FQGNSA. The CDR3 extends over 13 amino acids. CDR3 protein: CASKAGVGRAQYF. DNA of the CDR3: TGTGCCAGCAAAGCGGGAGTAGGGAGGGCGCAGTACTTC.

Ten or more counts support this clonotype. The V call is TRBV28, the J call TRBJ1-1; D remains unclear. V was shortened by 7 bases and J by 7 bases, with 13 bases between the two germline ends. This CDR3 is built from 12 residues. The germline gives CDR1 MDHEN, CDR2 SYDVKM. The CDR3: CASTPGSFEAFF. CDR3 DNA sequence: TGTGCCAGCACCCCCGGAAGTTTTGAAGCTTTCTTT. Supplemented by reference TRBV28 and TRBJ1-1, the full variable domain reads DVKVTQSSRYLVKRTGEKVFLECVQDMDHENMFWYRQDPGLGLRLIYFSYDVKMKEKGDIPEGYSVSREKKERFSLILESASTNQTSMYLCASTPGSFEAFFGQGTRLTVV.

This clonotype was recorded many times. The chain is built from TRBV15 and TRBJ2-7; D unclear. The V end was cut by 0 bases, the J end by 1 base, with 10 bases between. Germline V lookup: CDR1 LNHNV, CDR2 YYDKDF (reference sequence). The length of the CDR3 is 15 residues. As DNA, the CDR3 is TGTGCCACCAGCAGAGAAGTGGCTGGTTCCTACGAGCAGTACTTC. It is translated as CATSREVAGSYEQYF.

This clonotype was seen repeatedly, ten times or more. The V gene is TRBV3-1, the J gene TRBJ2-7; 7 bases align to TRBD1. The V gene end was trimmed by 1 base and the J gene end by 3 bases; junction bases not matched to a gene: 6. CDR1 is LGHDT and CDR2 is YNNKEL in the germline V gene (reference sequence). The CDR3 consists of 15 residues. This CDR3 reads CASSQGQGPNYEQYF. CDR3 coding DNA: TGTGCCAGCAGCCAAGGACAGGGTCCCAACTACGAGCAGTACTTC.

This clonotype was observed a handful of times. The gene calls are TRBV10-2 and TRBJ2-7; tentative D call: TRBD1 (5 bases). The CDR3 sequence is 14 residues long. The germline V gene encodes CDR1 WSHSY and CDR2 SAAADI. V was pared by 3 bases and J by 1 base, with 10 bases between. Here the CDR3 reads CASSELGASYEQYF. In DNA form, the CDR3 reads TGCGCCAGCAGTGAATTAGGGGCGTCCTACGAGCAGTACTTC.